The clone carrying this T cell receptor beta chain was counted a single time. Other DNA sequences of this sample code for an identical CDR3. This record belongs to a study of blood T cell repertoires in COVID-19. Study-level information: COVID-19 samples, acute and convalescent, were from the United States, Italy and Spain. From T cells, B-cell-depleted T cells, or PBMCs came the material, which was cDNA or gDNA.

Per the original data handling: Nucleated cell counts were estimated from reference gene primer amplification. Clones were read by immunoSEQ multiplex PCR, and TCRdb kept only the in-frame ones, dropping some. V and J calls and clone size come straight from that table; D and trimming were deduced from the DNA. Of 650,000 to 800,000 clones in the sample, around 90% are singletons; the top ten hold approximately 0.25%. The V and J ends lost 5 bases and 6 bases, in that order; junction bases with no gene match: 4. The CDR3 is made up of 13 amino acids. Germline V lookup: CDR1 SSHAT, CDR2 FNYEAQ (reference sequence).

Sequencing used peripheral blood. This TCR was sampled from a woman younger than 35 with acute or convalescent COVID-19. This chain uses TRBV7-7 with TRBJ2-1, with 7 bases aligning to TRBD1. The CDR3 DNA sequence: TGTGCCAGCAGCCTTACAGGGGTCAATGAGCAGTTCTTC. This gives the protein CASSLTGVNEQFF.